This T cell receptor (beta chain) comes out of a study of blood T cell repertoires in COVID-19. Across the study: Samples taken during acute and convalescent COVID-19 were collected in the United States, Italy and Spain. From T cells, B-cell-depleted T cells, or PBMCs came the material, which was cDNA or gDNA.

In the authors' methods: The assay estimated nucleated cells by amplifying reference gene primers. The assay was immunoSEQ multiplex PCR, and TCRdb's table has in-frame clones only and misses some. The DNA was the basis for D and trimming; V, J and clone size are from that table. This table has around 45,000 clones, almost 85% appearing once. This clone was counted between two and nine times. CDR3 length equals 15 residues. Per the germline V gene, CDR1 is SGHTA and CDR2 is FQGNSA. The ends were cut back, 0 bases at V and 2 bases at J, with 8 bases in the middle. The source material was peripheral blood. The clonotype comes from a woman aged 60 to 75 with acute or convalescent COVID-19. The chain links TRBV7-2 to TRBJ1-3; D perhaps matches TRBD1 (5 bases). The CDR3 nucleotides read TGTGCCAGCAGCTTAGCGACGGGGGCTGGAAACACCATATATTTT. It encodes CASSLATGAGNTIYF.